The following is a T cell receptor beta chain sequence with its context. Its antigen target is currently unknown. The sample holds no much larger clone one base away, and base qualities are not on file. This specimen comes from a study of Ad26.COV2.S vaccination and SARS-CoV-2 variants (dated by TCRdb to about 2021). Describing the broader study: Vaccine-arm donors were drawn from COV1001, a multicentre, randomized, double-blind, placebo-controlled phase I-IIa trial of Ad26.COV2.S in healthy adults. Ad26.COV2.S was administered intramuscularly at 5 x 10^10 or 1 x 10^11 viral particles, either as a single shot or as two shots given 56 days apart. Sequencing of the TCRbeta repertoire served to evaluate the specificity and breadth of SARS-CoV-2-reactive T cell receptors following Ad26.COV2.S vaccination. The TCR-sequenced set comprised approximately 32 samples: some 20 Ad26.COV2.S vaccine recipients, 5 placebo recipients and 8 SARS-CoV-2 convalescent individuals. Trial participants were randomized into five groups of five: low-dose or high-dose Ad26.COV2.S given once or twice, or placebo on both occasions. Throughout the experiments and outcome assessment, investigators stayed blinded to trial group allocation.

The immunoSEQ Assay was used to sequence TCRbeta CDR3 regions. After extraction, genomic DNA underwent amplification by bias-controlled multiplex PCR, followed by high-throughput sequencing. The paper's processing steps were these. Collapsing and filtering of sequences were performed to quantify the absolute abundance of each unique TCRbeta CDR3 region. Usable DNA was measured by amplifying reference genes present in all nucleated cells, and TCRbeta template counts were normalized to that usable DNA to estimate T cell fraction. Repertoire TCRs were annotated as SARS-CoV-2-specific when V gene, CDR3 amino acid sequence and J gene were exactly matched to a known reactive TCR set. The reference SARS-CoV-2 TCR set was obtained from MIRA and was filtered for enrichment in COVID-19-positive ImmuneCODE repertoires, whereby public or cross-reactive TCRs were removed. Using the MIRA antigens, annotated TCRs were further analysed by specific ORF or by position within an ORF. Depth was the summed frequency of annotated unique rearrangements, while breadth was defined as annotated unique rearrangements over total unique productive rearrangements. Group comparisons of TCR breadth used two-sided Wilcoxon rank-sum tests. TCRdb mirrors the immuneACCESS table, restricted to in-frame sequences. Some clones are absent from its copies; in checked studies, under half trace to an unresolved V gene, and the reason for the others is unknown. V and J calls and clone size are those listed in that table; D and trimming were worked out from the DNA. For this sample the table gives 440,000 or so clones, of which roughly 88% were detected only once. Around 4.2% of the sample is in the top ten clones.

General study outcomes and caveats: After vaccination, substantial breadth of spike-specific CD8+ and CD4+ T cell responses was reported. Spike-specific TCR breadth was higher in Ad26.COV2.S recipients than in placebo recipients (P = 0.0014). The study was not powered to compare responses between vaccine doses or regimens. Vaccine and placebo recipients had similar non-spike TCR breadth, a finding consistent with the vaccine containing only spike. According to the authors, total T cell responses may have been underestimated by the TCR breadth and depth analyses.

What the treatment or condition label conveys for this sample: 15 to 20 received Ad26.COV2.S at low or high dose, single or two shots; 5 received placebo; per-sample allocation not given. Repertoires of vaccine and placebo recipients were sequenced from samples collected on day 63 after the first injection. Between 29 July and 7 August 2020, Cohort 1b enrolled about 27 adults aged 18-55 years at one site in Boston, USA. Ad26.COV2.S consisted of a replication-incompetent adenovirus type 26 vector by which a prefusion-stabilized SARS-CoV-2 spike protein from the original Wuhan strain was expressed. The germline V gene sets CDR1 to WSHSY and CDR2 to SAAADI. The cysteine opens and the phenylalanine closes a CDR3 of 14 amino acids. Only CDR3 DNA is held: 42 bases, read in frame from base 1. V drops 3 bases and J drops 2 bases, leaving 11 bases in between.

Recombination connected TRBV10-2 to TRBJ2-7; no D gene can be assigned with confidence. The source material was peripheral blood, sampled in a trial of Ad26.COV2.S vaccine versus placebo. The sequence came from a person aged 18-60 years who received the Ad26.COV2.S COVID-19 vaccine or a placebo. DNA sequence: TGCGCCAGCAGTGATAACGGGCCAGCCTACGAGCAGTACTTC. It translates to CASSDNGPAYEQYF.